One and the same sample provided the 12 T cell receptor beta chains below, sequenced in a study of T cells in Graves' hyperthyroidism and ophthalmopathy. RNA transcripts provided the source from which TCR beta CDR3 regions were amplified. The HTBI primer set was used in a first-round RT-PCR of the TCR CDR3. TCRdb independently ran MiXCR on the multiplex PCR reads; one entry per CDR3 protein. The sample consists of 750,000 to 950,000 distinct CDR3 sequences, roughly 37% of them appearing once. Sample: blood. The receptors originated from a man aged 18 to 30 with Graves' hyperthyroidism.

This clonotype was detected many times. This chain uses TRBV20-1 with TRBJ1-5; 7 nucleotides align to TRBD1. There are 11 residues in the CDR3. V was clipped by 7 bases and J by 10 bases; unmatched bases: 7. The V gene's germline CDR1 is DFQATT and CDR2 SNEGSKA (reference sequence). The CDR3 here is CSGAQGGPQHF. The CDR3 DNA reads as TGCAGTGGAGCCCAGGGGGGACCCCAGCATTTT.

V is TRBV2 and J is TRBJ2-2; TRBD1 agrees at 7 bases. Trimming cost V 5 bases and J 4 bases; bases outside gene matches: 7. Germline CDR1 reads SNHLY; CDR2 reads FYNNEI. This CDR3 has 15 amino acids. The CDR3 here is CASSSVAGGTGELFF. As DNA, the CDR3 is TGTGCCAGCAGTTCGGTGGCAGGGGGCACCGGGGAGCTGTTTTTT.

In the case of this clonotype: The CDR3 ends on some other residue instead of the conserved phenylalanine or tryptophan, so this is likely a read error. Because the CDR3's place on the DNA is in doubt, the DNA is left out and the CDR3 is given as listed by TCRdb. The rearrangement links TRBV7-2 to TRBJ2-5. The V gene's germline CDR1 is SGHTA and CDR2 FQGNSA. The CDR3 adds up to 8 amino acids, both ends counted. CDR3 sequence: CASSSQGL.

The J gene is TRBJ1-1, the V gene TRBV9, with no clear D. Deletions cut 3 bases from V and 0 bases from J, with 12 bases between. The germline V gene has CDR1 SGDLS and CDR2 YYNGEE. The CDR3 contains 15 residues. This CDR3 reads CASSGVLGMNTEAFF. CDR3 in DNA: TGTGCCAGCAGCGGTGTCCTCGGCATGAACACTGAAGCTTTCTTT.

This sequence joins TRBV5-1 and TRBJ2-3; D is ambiguous. Per the germline V gene, CDR1 is SGHRS and CDR2 is YFSETQ. This CDR3 region has 13 residues. V was trimmed by 2 bases and J by 2 bases, leaving 6 bases between them. CDR3 DNA: TGCGCCAGCAGCTTAGACCTCACAGATACGCAGTATTTT. It codes for CASSLDLTDTQYF.

This clonotype showed up just a few times. This chain joins TRBV7-9 and TRBJ1-4; D gene ambiguous. The V end lost 3 bases, the J end lost 3 bases, and 14 bases lay between the germline ends. The CDR3 runs 16 residues. CDR1 is SEHNR and CDR2 is FQNEAQ in the germline V gene (reference sequence). CDR3 coding DNA: TGTGCCAGCAGCTTCAACTTGGTCGGGGCTAATGAAAAACTGTTTTTT. This sequence encodes CASSFNLVGANEKLFF.

The chain recombines TRBV25-1 with TRBJ1-5, with D unresolved. The CDR3 is 14 amino acids. V was clipped by 5 bases and J by 5 bases, with 13 bases between them. CDR1 and CDR2 from the germline V gene are MGHDK and SYGVNS. The CDR3 nucleotides are TGTGCCAGCAGTTTCTTAGGTACCGATCAGCCCCAGCATTTT. Translated, it gives CASSFLGTDQPQHF.

This clonotype was seen at least ten times. The CDR3 region is CAVDKGAGTEAFF. CDR3 in DNA: TGTGCCGTAGACAAGGGGGCAGGGACTGAAGCTTTCTTT. The genes are TRBV7-9 and TRBJ1-1; 7 nucleotides agree with TRBD1. The CDR3 runs 13 residues. CDR1 and CDR2 (germline): SEHNR, FQNEAQ (reference sequence). V was clipped by 11 bases and J by 5 bases; unmatched bases: 11.

The genes are TRBV7-2 and TRBJ1-2; D is unresolved. With 6 bases removed from V and 4 bases from J, the gap between germline ends came to 15 bases. CDR1 SGHTA and CDR2 FQGNSA come from the germline V gene. The CDR3 totals 14 residues. DNA for the CDR3: TGTGCCAGCAGTTCCGCTCACATAGGCTATGGCTACACCTTC. It is translated as CASSSAHIGYGYTF. The variable domain in full, with the rest retrieved from reference TRBV7-2 and TRBJ1-2, is GAGVSQSPSNKVTEKGKDVELRCDPISGHTALYWYRQSLGQGLEFLIYFQGNSAPDKSGLPSDRFSAERTGGSVSTLTIQRTQQEDSAVYLCASSSAHIGYGYTFGSGTRLTVV.

The gene calls are TRBV10-3 and TRBJ2-6, with 12 bases matching TRBD1. The junction had 4 bases not matched to a gene; V was cut back by 4 bases and J by 0 bases. From germline, CDR1 is ENHRY and CDR2 SYGVKD. This CDR3 contains 18 residues. CDR3 region: CAISAGQGAVSGANVLTF. CDR3 nucleotides: TGTGCCATCAGTGCGGGACAGGGGGCTGTCTCTGGGGCCAACGTCCTGACTTTC.

The chain has TRBV15 and TRBJ2-2; D tentatively fits TRBD1 or TRBD2 (5 bases each). The CDR3 has 18 amino acids. Per germline, CDR1 LNHNV and CDR2 YYDKDF (reference sequence). V was shortened by 3 bases and J by 6 bases, with 23 bases between the two germline ends. CDR3 nucleotides: TGTGCCACCAGCAGCGTCTCTGCCGGGGCAGGTCGGTCCGGGGAGCTGTTTTTT. It yields the protein CATSSVSAGAGRSGELFF. Full variable domain (outside the CDR3, taken from reference TRBV15 and TRBJ2-2): DAMVIQNPRYQVTQFGKPVTLSCSQTLNHNVMYWYQQKSSQAPKLLFHYYDKDFNNEADTPDNFQSRRPNTSFCFLDIRSPGLGDTAMYLCATSSVSAGAGRSGELFFGEGSRLTVL.

This chain uses TRBV29-1 with TRBJ2-6; a weak D match, TRBD2 (6 bases). This CDR3 spans 18 amino acids. The V end was cut by 4 bases, the J end by 2 bases, with 21 bases between. The V gene's germline CDR1 is SQVTM and CDR2 ANQGSEA. CDR3 region: CSVGEMEGRWAGANVLTF. DNA for the CDR3: TGCAGCGTTGGAGAGATGGAGGGCCGTTGGGCTGGGGCCAACGTCCTGACTTTC.